A single sample gave rise to the 27 T cell receptor beta chains below, sequenced in a study of CD8+ T cells in alopecia areata. TCR sequencing used cDNA made by reverse transcription of extracted RNA. Clones were read by immunoSEQ multiplex PCR, and TCRdb kept only the in-frame ones, dropping some. The sample lists approximately 210,000 clones; approximately 72% were seen once. Treatment described: oral pan-JAK inhibitor, 5-10 mg twice daily. Sequenced material: CD4+ T cells sorted from blood, taken at approximately week 42, from a patient treated with tofacitinib. These receptor sequences come from a human donor with alopecia areata.

This rearrangement joins TRBV29-1 to TRBJ1-2; no reliable D call. This CDR3 is built from 12 residues. Trimming removed 5 bases at V and 4 bases at J, with 11 bases between. Germline V CDR1 and CDR2: SQVTM, ANQGSEA. Written as DNA, the CDR3 is TGCAGCGTTCCGGCACAAGCCTATGGCTACACCTTC. Residues: CSVPAQAYGYTF. The full variable domain, its missing parts supplied by reference TRBV29-1 and TRBJ1-2, is SAVISQKPSRDICQRGTSLTIQCQVDSQVTMMFWYRQQPGQSLTLIATANQGSEATYESGFVIDKFPISRPNLTFSTLTVSNMSPEDSSIYLCSVPAQAYGYTFGSGTRLTVV.

This clone was recorded a few times. This chain joins TRBV2 and TRBJ2-2; TRBD2 agrees at 9 bases. V was pared by 3 bases and J by 7 bases, with 6 bases of the junction left unmatched. This CDR3 contains 15 residues. CDR1 SNHLY and CDR2 FYNNEI come from the germline V gene. The CDR3 region is CASSDPSGDDGELFF. CDR3 bases: TGTGCCAGCAGTGACCCTAGCGGGGATGACGGGGAGCTGTTTTTT.

V usage is TRBV29-1 and J usage is TRBJ2-1, with D hard to call. V was trimmed by 7 bases and J by 0 bases, leaving 19 bases between them. Germline V CDR1 and CDR2: SQVTM, ANQGSEA. This CDR3 region has 16 residues. The CDR3 nucleotides are TGCAGCGGCGGCGGTCCCACACCAAGCTCCTACAATGAGCAGTTCTTC. Protein sequence: CSGGGPTPSSYNEQFF.

V and J are TRBV6-5 and TRBJ2-7, with D perhaps matching TRBD1 or TRBD2 (5 bases each). Trimming cost V 2 bases and J 5 bases, with 7 bases left between them. Germline assignment: CDR1 MNHEY and CDR2 SVGAGI. CDR3 length: 12 amino acids. The DNA for the CDR3 is TGTGCCAGCAGTTACCTGGGGGACGAGCAGTACTTC. It encodes CASSYLGDEQYF.

V is TRBV5-1 and J is TRBJ1-1, with a weak D call TRBD1 (5 bases). CDR1 SGHRS and CDR2 YFSETQ come from the germline V gene. Trimming removed 0 bases at V and 3 bases at J, with 9 bases between. The CDR3 runs 14 residues. CDR3 coding DNA: TGCGCCAGCAGCTTGGACAGGCTCCACACTGAAGCTTTCTTT. It specifies CASSLDRLHTEAFF.

This clone turned up a few times. The chain recombines TRBV2 with TRBJ2-7; D is ambiguous. The CDR3 contains 11 residues. The V gene's germline CDR1 is SNHLY and CDR2 FYNNEI. The germline V and J ends were trimmed by 5 bases and 5 bases, with 7 bases remaining between them. CDR3 loop: CASSTINEQYF. Here the CDR3 DNA reads TGTGCCAGCAGTACCATCAACGAGCAGTACTTC.

The J gene is TRBJ1-1, the V gene TRBV29-1; D possibly corresponds to TRBD1 (6 bases). Germline-derived CDR1 and CDR2 are SQVTM and ANQGSEA. Trimming took off 8 bases at V and 4 bases at J, with 14 bases between the two ends. This CDR3 contains 12 residues. Written as DNA, the CDR3 is TGCAGCTCTACAGGGACCAGCACTGAAGCTTTCTTT. It yields the protein CSSTGTSTEAFF. Complete variable domain (other parts from reference TRBV29-1 and TRBJ1-1): SAVISQKPSRDICQRGTSLTIQCQVDSQVTMMFWYRQQPGQSLTLIATANQGSEATYESGFVIDKFPISRPNLTFSTLTVSNMSPEDSSIYLCSSTGTSTEAFFGQGTRLTVV.

This chain connects TRBV7-3 to TRBJ1-6; D remains ambiguous. The V gene's germline CDR1 is SGHTA and CDR2 FQGTGA. The CDR3 consists of 13 residues. V dropped 5 bases and J dropped 11 bases, with 13 bases sitting between them. This CDR3 is CASSPHYSAPLHF. The CDR3 nucleotides are TGTGCCAGCAGCCCGCATTATTCAGCACCCCTCCACTTT.

Turning to this clone: Distinct nucleotide sequences in the sample also encode this CDR3. This rearrangement joins TRBV27 to TRBJ2-3, with 10 nucleotides matching TRBD2. With 5 bases clipped from V and 1 base from J, the junction kept 6 bases outside the gene matches. CDR3 length: 16 amino acids. Germline CDR1 MNHEY, CDR2 SMNVEV (reference sequence). CDR3 in amino acids: CASSPRSGGRTDTQYF. The CDR3 DNA reads as TGTGCCAGCAGTCCCCGTAGCGGGGGGCGCACAGATACGCAGTATTTT.

The V gene is TRBV14, the J gene TRBJ1-2, with D possibly TRBD1 on 5 matching bases. CDR1 is SGHDN, CDR2 FVKESK, per germline. The CDR3 covers 16 residues. The ends were cut back, 0 bases at V and 4 bases at J, with 15 bases in the middle. The CDR3 region has the DNA TGTGCCAGCAGCCAAGATTGGCAGGGCGTTGGCTATGGCTACACCTTC. This translates into CASSQDWQGVGYGYTF.

This clone was seen only once. This chain joins TRBV30 and TRBJ1-2; no firm D call. V dropped 0 bases and J dropped 7 bases, with 6 bases sitting between them. This CDR3 spans 11 amino acids. Germline loops: CDR1 GTSNPN, CDR2 SVGIG (reference sequence). The CDR3 nucleotides are TGTGCCTGGAGTGTATTCGGTGGCTACACCTTC. The encoded protein is CAWSVFGGYTF.

This clone was counted between two and nine times. Different DNA sequences within this sample yield the same CDR3. The chain carries TRBV29-1 and TRBJ1-1; 7 bases align to TRBD1. V trimming: 6 bases; J trimming: 2 bases; junction bases outside the gene matches: 6. The CDR3 contains 13 residues. The germline gives CDR1 SQVTM, CDR2 ANQGSEA. In nucleotides, the CDR3 is TGCAGCGTGGCGGGACAGCCCAACACTGAAGCTTTCTTT. Encoded protein: CSVAGQPNTEAFF.

This sequence joins TRBV11-2 and TRBJ2-7, with D unresolved. Deletions cut 5 bases from V and 4 bases from J, with 9 bases between. The CDR3 covers 12 residues. In germline, CDR1 is SGHAT, CDR2 FQNNGV. The CDR3: CASSGAVYEQYF. The DNA of the CDR3 is TGTGCCAGCAGCGGAGCAGTTTACGAGCAGTACTTC.

This clone was seen a few times. The chain employs TRBV27 and TRBJ1-2; the match to TRBD1 covers 10 bases. J lost 6 bases, V lost 5 bases, and 9 bases had no gene match. CDR3 length: 15 residues. Germline V CDR1 and CDR2: MNHEY, SMNVEV (reference sequence). This CDR3 is CASSHPGQGQNGYTF. Written as DNA, the CDR3 is TGTGCCAGCAGTCACCCGGGACAGGGGCAAAATGGCTACACCTTC.

The chain uses TRBV29-1 and TRBJ2-7; D possibly corresponds to TRBD2 (5 bases). Germline V gives CDR1 SQVTM, CDR2 ANQGSEA. With 5 bases removed from V and 5 bases from J, the gap between germline ends came to 19 bases. The CDR3 has 14 amino acids. The CDR3 region has the DNA TGCAGCGTTCGAGGACGGATCCTCGGGGACGAGCAGTACTTC. The encoded protein is CSVRGRILGDEQYF.

This sequence joins TRBV30 and TRBJ2-3, with TRBD2 as a possible D gene (6 bases). V lost 4 bases and J lost 2, with 13 bases in between. The CDR3 consists of 14 residues. Germline CDR1 GTSNPN, CDR2 SVGIG (reference sequence). For the CDR3, the DNA is TGTGCCTGGAAACCCGGACTACACACAGATACGCAGTATTTT. Its translation: CAWKPGLHTDTQYF.

The chain is built from TRBV6-5 and TRBJ2-7; D is tentatively TRBD1 or TRBD2 (6 bases each). V lost 6 bases, J lost 3 bases, and 15 bases lay in between. CDR3 length: 14 amino acids. CDR1 and CDR2 (germline): MNHEY, SVGAGI. The CDR3 region is CASRRTVDYYEQYF. In DNA form, the CDR3 reads TGTGCCAGCAGACGGACAGTGGACTACTACGAGCAGTACTTC.

The chain has TRBV12-5 and TRBJ2-4, with TRBD2 as a possible D gene (5 bases). Trimming took off 6 bases at V and 7 bases at J, with 16 bases between the two ends. Germline V gene sequence: CDR1 LGHNT, CDR2 FRNRAP. The CDR3 has 14 residues. Here the CDR3 reads CASGPWGVGNIQYF. The CDR3 region has the DNA TGTGCTAGTGGACCTTGGGGAGTGGGGAACATTCAGTACTTC.

The genes are TRBV9 and TRBJ2-3, with 8 bases that match TRBD2. V shed 2 bases and J 8 bases; nucleotides not matched to a gene: 1. CDR1 and CDR2 from the germline V gene are SGDLS and YYNGEE. The CDR3 sequence is 12 residues long. The CDR3 spells CASSVTSGTQYF. CDR3 coding DNA: TGTGCCAGCAGCGTTACTAGCGGTACGCAGTATTTT.

CDR3 residues: CATSRRDRDQETQYF. CDR3 nucleotide sequence: TGTGCCACCAGCAGACGGGACAGGGACCAAGAGACCCAGTACTTC. The chain is built from TRBV15 and TRBJ2-5; 9 bases align to TRBD1. Trimming removed 2 bases from V and 0 bases from J; junction bases left unmatched: 1. The CDR3 runs to 15 residues. The germline gives CDR1 LNHNV, CDR2 YYDKDF (reference sequence).

The V and J genes are TRBV6-6 and TRBJ2-1; D assignment may be TRBD1 or TRBD2 (6 bases each). V was pared by 5 bases and J by 6 bases, with 11 bases between. CDR1 is MNHNY, CDR2 SVGAGI, per germline (reference sequence). The CDR3 covers 13 residues. CDR3 in DNA: TGTGCCAGCAGTCAAAGGGGGGCCAATGAGCAGTTCTTC. Protein product: CASSQRGANEQFF.

The V and J genes are TRBV30 and TRBJ1-1, with no clear D. The ends were cut back, 0 bases at V and 6 bases at J, with 8 bases in the middle. The germline V gene has CDR1 GTSNPN and CDR2 SVGIG (reference sequence). The CDR3 totals 12 residues. CDR3 residues: CAWSVRVAEAFF. CDR3 DNA sequence: TGTGCCTGGAGTGTAAGGGTCGCTGAAGCTTTCTTT.

The J gene is TRBJ2-5, the V gene TRBV2; D is undetermined. CDR3 size: 13 residues. Germline lookup yields CDR1 SNHLY and CDR2 FYNNEI. Between the trimmed V and J ends, which lost 7 bases and 7 bases, there was a span of 16 bases. The DNA of the CDR3 is TGTGCCAGCACCGACGGGCTTTCGGGGACCCAGTACTTC. Translated: CASTDGLSGTQYF.

The CDR3 nucleotides are TGCGCCAGCAGCTTGCTAGGGGGCGGCAATCAGCCCCAGCATTTT. It encodes CASSLLGGGNQPQHF. The V and J genes are TRBV5-1 and TRBJ1-5; 7 nucleotides agree with TRBD1. V lost 1 base, J lost 2 bases, and 3 bases stayed unmatched. Germline CDR1 is SGHRS and CDR2 is YFSETQ. CDR3 length equals 15 residues.

The gene calls are TRBV6-1 and TRBJ1-2; weak D call: TRBD1 (6 bases). Trimming took 2 bases from V and 4 from J, leaving 11 bases between them. Germline V gives CDR1 MNHNS, CDR2 SASEGT. This CDR3 has 14 amino acids. The CDR3 DNA reads TGTGCCAGCAGTGAAACGGACAGTATCTATGGCTACACCTTC. Translation: CASSETDSIYGYTF.

This clone was found many times. For the CDR3, the DNA is TGCGCCAGCAGCCAAGATGGGGCTACAATCACCAATGAGCAGTTCTTC. Translating gives CASSQDGATITNEQFF. V is TRBV4-1 and J is TRBJ2-1; maybe TRBD1 (5 bases). The CDR3 contains 16 residues. Germline CDR1 is MGHRA and CDR2 is YSYEKL. Trimming stripped 0 bases from V and 6 bases from J, with 15 bases between.

V gene TRBV7-6 combines with J gene TRBJ1-6, with D perhaps matching TRBD1 (5 bases). The CDR3 has 15 residues. Trimming removed 1 base from V and 6 bases from J, with 10 bases in between. In germline, CDR1 is SGHVS, CDR2 FNYEAQ. The DNA for the CDR3 is TGTGCCAGCAGCTTAGAACCAGGGTTTAATTCACCCCTCCACTTT. Translating gives CASSLEPGFNSPLHF.